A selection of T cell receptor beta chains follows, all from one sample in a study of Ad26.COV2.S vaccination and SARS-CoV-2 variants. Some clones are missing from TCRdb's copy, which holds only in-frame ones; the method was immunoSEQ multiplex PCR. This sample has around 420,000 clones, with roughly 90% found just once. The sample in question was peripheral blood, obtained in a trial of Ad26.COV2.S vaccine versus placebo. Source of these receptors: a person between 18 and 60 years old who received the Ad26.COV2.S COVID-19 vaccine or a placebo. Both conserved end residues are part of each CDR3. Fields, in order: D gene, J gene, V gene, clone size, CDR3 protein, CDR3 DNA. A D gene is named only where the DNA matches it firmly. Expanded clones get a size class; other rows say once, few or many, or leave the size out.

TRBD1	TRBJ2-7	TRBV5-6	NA	CASSTSGTGRSYEQYF	TGTGCCAGCAGTACGTCCGGGACAGGGCGCTCCTACGAGCAGTACTTC
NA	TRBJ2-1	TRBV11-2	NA	CASSLDLSLEQFF	TGTGCCAGCAGCTTAGATCTCTCTCTTGAGCAGTTCTTC
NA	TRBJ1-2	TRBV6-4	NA	CASSQRGGYGYTF	TGTGCCAGCAGTCAACGGGGAGGATATGGCTACACCTTC
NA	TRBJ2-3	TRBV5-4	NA	CASSLVSGGGTDTQYF	TGTGCCAGCAGCTTGGTTTCGGGGGGCGGTACAGATACGCAGTATTTT
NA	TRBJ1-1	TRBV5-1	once	CASSLRTVNTEAFF	TGCGCCAGCAGCTTAAGGACTGTGAACACTGAAGCTTTCTTT
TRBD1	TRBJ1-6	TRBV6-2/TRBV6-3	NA	CASSFRDRDNSPLHF	TGTGCCAGCAGCTTCCGGGACAGAGATAATTCACCCCTCCACTTT
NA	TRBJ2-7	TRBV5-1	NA	CASSFQAGSYEQYF	TGCGCCAGCAGCTTCCAGGCCGGCTCCTACGAGCAGTACTTC
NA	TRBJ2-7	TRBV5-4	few	CASRLGGKESYEQYF	TGTGCCAGCAGGCTGGGCGGAAAAGAGTCCTACGAGCAGTACTTC
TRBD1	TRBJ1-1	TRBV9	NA	CASSVEGDRDTEAFF	TGTGCCAGCAGCGTAGAGGGCGACAGGGACACTGAAGCTTTCTTT
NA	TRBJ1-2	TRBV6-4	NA	CASSDFLGGYTF	TGTGCCAGCAGTGACTTTCTGGGCGGCTACACCTTC